This T cell receptor (beta chain) derives from a study of blood T cell repertoires in COVID-19. Measured with immunoSEQ multiplex PCR; TCRdb has only the in-frame clones, and not every one. The sample has about 240,000 clones; about 83% are singletons. This clone was seen more than once but under ten times. V gave up 2 bases and J gave up 5 bases, with 3 bases separating them. CDR3 length equals 11 residues. The clonotype originates from a man older than 75 with acute or convalescent COVID-19. The V and J genes are TRBV12-3 or TRBV12-4 and TRBJ2-5; no clear D. Material: peripheral blood. Written as DNA, the CDR3 is TGTGCCAGCAGTTTACGGGAGACCCAGTACTTC. It codes for CASSLRETQYF.